This T cell receptor (beta chain) came from a study of identical twins. Broader study findings: The more abundant beta clonotypes in cord blood had fewer insertions, and memory repertoires did not show this.

As regards this clonotype: Antigen: not known.

Carrying unique molecular identifiers, the cDNA also gained a universal primer site through template switching. MiXCR was run by TCRdb on the 5' RACE reads, yielding one entry per CDR3 protein. The data show roughly 690,000 distinct CDR3 sequences, roughly 6% seen once. Sequenced material: naive T cells sorted from blood. The TCR sequence derives from a man aged 18 to 35 in good health.

The DNA of the CDR3 is TGTGCCAGCAGCTTAAAACGGGAGGAGAATGAGCAGTTCTTC. Amino acid sequence: CASSLKREENEQFF. The J gene is TRBJ2-1, the V gene TRBV7-8; TRBD2 agrees at 7 bases. The J segment lost 7 bases and the V segment lost 2 bases, leaving 5 bases of the junction unmatched. The CDR3 extends over 14 amino acids. CDR1 is SGHVS, CDR2 FQNEAQ, per germline.